These 21 T cell receptor beta chains came from one sample sequenced in a study of T cell repertoires in cytomegalovirus infection. In TCRdb, the reads were re-called with MiXCR into one record per CDR3 protein. Of under 200,000 distinct CDR3 sequences listed, 8% to 10% are singletons. Sequencing was done on a sample of PBMCs. All receptors derive from a human donor in good health (CMV status not recorded). Some clones in this sample may be carry-over from other donors' samples.

This clonotype has a count of ten or more. The rearrangement joins TRBV28 to TRBJ1-5, with D possibly being TRBD1 (6 bases). Trimming took 7 bases from V and 3 from J, leaving 10 bases between them. Germline V gene sequence: CDR1 MDHEN, CDR2 SYDVKM. This CDR3 is built from 13 residues. CDR3 sequence: CASKQGNNQPQHF. In DNA, the CDR3 is TGTGCCAGCAAACAGGGAAACAATCAGCCCCAGCATTTT.

This clonotype has at least ten counts. The gene calls are TRBV28 and TRBJ1-5; 7 bases align to TRBD1. CDR1 and CDR2 (germline): MDHEN, SYDVKM. After removal of 6 bases from V and 1 base from J, the junction contained 6 bases not matched to a gene. The CDR3 runs to 15 residues. The DNA for the CDR3 is TGTGCCAGCAGAAAACCACAGGGGAGCAATCAGCCCCAGCATTTT. Translated: CASRKPQGSNQPQHF. Based on the CDR3 plus reference TRBV28 and TRBJ1-5, the full variable domain is DVKVTQSSRYLVKRTGEKVFLECVQDMDHENMFWYRQDPGLGLRLIYFSYDVKMKEKGDIPEGYSVSREKKERFSLILESASTNQTSMYLCASRKPQGSNQPQHFGDGTRLSIL.

This clonotype showed up just a few times. The chain joins TRBV27 to TRBJ2-3; D gene uncertain. Germline V gene sequence: CDR1 MNHEY, CDR2 SMNVEV (reference sequence). The CDR3 runs to 16 residues. Trimming shortened V by 1 base and J by 2 bases, and 13 bases separated the two germline ends. This chain's CDR3 is CASSLWGPAATDTQYF. The CDR3 DNA reads as TGTGCCAGCAGTTTATGGGGTCCGGCAGCCACAGATACGCAGTATTTT.

This sequence joins TRBV5-4 and TRBJ2-1; 11 bases are shared with TRBD2. Per germline, CDR1 SGHNT and CDR2 YYREEE (reference sequence). There are 15 residues in the CDR3. The J segment lost 5 bases and the V segment lost 4 bases, leaving 5 bases of the junction unmatched. CDR3 nucleotide sequence: TGTGCCAGCAGCGGAGTAGCGGGGGGGAACAATGAGCAGTTCTTC. It translates to CASSGVAGGNNEQFF.

This clonotype was detected many times. The chain recombines TRBV6-2 or TRBV6-3 with TRBJ2-5; perhaps TRBD2 as D (6 bases). CDR3 length: 12 amino acids. V was cut by 6 bases and J by 7 bases, with 12 bases left in between. CDR1 and CDR2 (germline): MNHEY, SVGEGT. CDR3 sequence reads: CASSGGSRTQYF. Written as DNA, the CDR3 is TGTGCCAGCAGCGGGGGATCAAGGACCCAGTACTTC.

The table lists this clonotype with a few counts. The chain has TRBV7-3 and TRBJ2-1; 9 bases line up with TRBD2. The length of the CDR3 is 15 residues. Germline V lookup: CDR1 SGHTA, CDR2 FQGTGA. The V gene end was trimmed by 4 bases and the J gene end by 7 bases; junction bases not matched to a gene: 8. CDR3 loop: CASSSWTSETNEQFF. The CDR3 DNA follows: TGTGCCAGCAGCTCATGGACTAGCGAGACGAATGAGCAGTTCTTC.

This clonotype was recorded at least ten times. This sequence joins TRBV7-2 and TRBJ1-6; D call uncertain. Deletions cut 7 bases from V and 7 bases from J, with 17 bases between. The V gene's germline CDR1 is SGHTA and CDR2 FQGNSA. The CDR3 runs to 15 residues. The CDR3 sequence: CASNRQPGGNSPLHF. CDR3 sequence (DNA): TGTGCCAGCAACCGCCAGCCTGGAGGGAATTCACCCCTCCACTTT. Complete variable domain (other parts from reference TRBV7-2 and TRBJ1-6): GAGVSQSPSNKVTEKGKDVELRCDPISGHTALYWYRQSLGQGLEFLIYFQGNSAPDKSGLPSDRFSAERTGGSVSTLTIQRTQQEDSAVYLCASNRQPGGNSPLHFGNGTRLTVT.

Ten or more counts support this clonotype. V gene TRBV6-2 or TRBV6-3 combines with J gene TRBJ2-3; D perhaps matches TRBD1 (5 bases). The CDR3 covers 14 residues. V was trimmed by 8 bases and J by 1 base, leaving 13 bases between them. Germline lookup yields CDR1 MNHEY and CDR2 SVGEGT. In DNA, the CDR3 is TGTGCCAGCTTAAGACAGTCCGGCACAGATACGCAGTATTTT. Translation: CASLRQSGTDTQYF.

This clonotype has ten or more counts. The chain recombines TRBV5-5 with TRBJ2-1; possible D gene TRBD1, 6 bases. CDR3 length: 15 amino acids. With 4 bases removed from V and 0 bases from J, the gap between germline ends came to 11 bases. Germline assignment: CDR1 SGHKS and CDR2 YYEKEE (reference sequence). CDR3 in amino acids: CASSPGVSSYNEQFF. In DNA form, the CDR3 reads TGTGCCAGCAGCCCAGGGGTGAGCTCCTACAATGAGCAGTTCTTC.

Many counts were recorded for this clonotype. The V call is TRBV7-2, the J call TRBJ1-3; D unresolved. This CDR3 is built from 16 residues. With 5 bases removed from V and 1 base from J, the gap between germline ends came to 15 bases. CDR1 is SGHTA and CDR2 is FQGNSA in the germline V gene. The CDR3 DNA follows: TGTGCCAGCAGCCGAGTACGGGATATATCTGGAAACACCATATATTTT. Translated: CASSRVRDISGNTIYF.

V usage is TRBV20-1 and J usage is TRBJ2-7; 12 bases align to TRBD2. The germline V gene has CDR1 DFQATT and CDR2 SNEGSKA (reference sequence). This CDR3 spans 15 amino acids. V was pared by 5 bases and J by 3 bases, with 8 bases of the junction left unmatched. The CDR3 DNA is TGCAGTGCTCCTCTTACTAGCGGGGGGATCTACGAGCAGTACTTC. Translation gives CSAPLTSGGIYEQYF.

This clonotype appeared a single time. The chain has TRBV18 and TRBJ1-2; D is uncertain. The V end was cut by 6 bases, the J end by 2 bases, with 10 bases between. This CDR3 region has 13 residues. Looked up from germline, CDR1 is KGHSH and CDR2 is LQKENI. The CDR3, as DNA: TGTGCCAGCTCTCAAGGACCAAACTATGGCTACACCTTC. Its protein product is CASSQGPNYGYTF.

This clonotype was counted ten times or more. The chain carries TRBV12-5 and TRBJ1-3, with a weak D call TRBD1 (6 bases). The CDR3 loop spans 17 amino acids. Germline CDR1 is LGHNT and CDR2 is FRNRAP. Trimming removed 5 bases from V and 14 bases from J, with 31 bases in between. CDR3 region: CASGPDYPGTLAPTLYF. For the CDR3, the DNA is TGTGCTAGTGGTCCGGACTACCCGGGGACACTTGCACCTACATTATATTTT. Complete variable domain (other parts from reference TRBV12-5 and TRBJ1-3): DARVTQTPRHKVTEMGQEVTMRCQPILGHNTVFWYRQTMMQGLELLAYFRNRAPLDDSGMPKDRFSAEMPDATLATLKIQPSEPRDSAVYFCASGPDYPGTLAPTLYFGEGSWLTVV.

This clonotype was counted a few times. CDR3 DNA: TGTGCCAGCAGTCCGTTTAGCACAGATACGCAGTATTTT. Protein product: CASSPFSTDTQYF. J is TRBJ2-3 and V is TRBV7-9; D is unclear. The germline V gene encodes CDR1 SEHNR and CDR2 FQNEAQ (reference sequence). This CDR3 is 13 amino acids long. The germline V and J ends were trimmed by 6 bases and 0 bases, with 7 bases remaining between them.

The table lists this clonotype with many counts. The chain carries TRBV7-9 and TRBJ2-7; maybe TRBD2 (6 bases). There are 13 residues in the CDR3. Trimming pared 6 bases from V and 3 bases from J, leaving 12 bases between. Germline-derived CDR1 and CDR2 are SEHNR and FQNEAQ (reference sequence). CDR3 loop: CASSEAGLYEQYF. CDR3 coding DNA: TGTGCCAGCAGTGAGGCGGGGCTCTACGAGCAGTACTTC. The full variable domain, its missing parts supplied by reference TRBV7-9 and TRBJ2-7, is DTGVSQNPRHKITKRGQNVTFRCDPISEHNRLYWYRQTLGQGPEFLTYFQNEAQLEKSRLLSDRFSAERPKGSFSTLEIQRTEQGDSAMYLCASSEAGLYEQYFGPGTRLTVT.

This clonotype was seen a few times. The chain couples TRBV18 to TRBJ2-5; TRBD2 might be the D (5 bases). Trimming took 6 bases from V and 2 from J, leaving 10 bases between them. The CDR3 loop spans 13 amino acids. Per the germline V gene, CDR1 is KGHSH and CDR2 is LQKENI. Here the CDR3 DNA reads TGTGCCAGCTCCCGAGGGCAGCAAGAGACCCAGTACTTC. This gives the protein CASSRGQQETQYF.

This clonotype was recorded many times. This chain uses TRBV10-3 with TRBJ1-3; D is unclear. The CDR3 length is 13 residues. Looked up from germline, CDR1 is ENHRY and CDR2 is SYGVKD. V was shortened by 7 bases and J by 0 bases, with 7 bases between the two germline ends. The chain's CDR3 is CAIMLGSGNTIYF. The CDR3 bases are TGTGCCATCATGCTTGGCTCTGGAAACACCATATATTTT.

This clonotype was recorded a few times. V is TRBV20-1 and J is TRBJ2-2; 8 nucleotides agree with TRBD2. From germline, CDR1 is DFQATT and CDR2 SNEGSKA (reference sequence). The V gene end was trimmed by 3 bases and the J gene end by 0 bases; junction bases not matched to a gene: 3. This CDR3 spans 15 amino acids. CDR3 nucleotides: TGCAGTGCTAGCGGGGGGGCCTCGAACACCGGGGAGCTGTTTTTT. This translates into CSASGGASNTGELFF.

At least ten counts were recorded for this clonotype. The chain couples TRBV25-1 to TRBJ2-2; the D gene is possibly TRBD1 (5 bases). This CDR3 region has 15 residues. Germline V gene sequence: CDR1 MGHDK, CDR2 SYGVNS. V lost 7 bases and J lost 1, with 13 bases in between. The CDR3 spells CASKGLGENTGELFF. CDR3 DNA: TGTGCCAGCAAGGGGCTAGGGGAGAACACCGGGGAGCTGTTTTTT.

The table lists this clonotype with many counts. The chain carries TRBV7-9 and TRBJ1-1, with D possibly TRBD1 on 6 matching bases. With 4 bases removed from V and 0 bases from J, the gap between germline ends came to 9 bases. CDR1 and CDR2 (germline): SEHNR, FQNEAQ (reference sequence). The CDR3 covers 14 residues. This CDR3 is CASSYRDLNTEAFF. The CDR3 DNA follows: TGTGCCAGCAGCTACAGGGACTTGAACACTGAAGCTTTCTTT.

In regard to this clonotype: A read error may produce the germline difference seen at one junction end. This chain joins TRBV28 and TRBJ1-5, with TRBD1 matching 7 bases. The CDR3 length is 14 residues. Germline V gene data show CDR1 as MDHEN and CDR2 as SYDVKM. CDR3 coding DNA: TGTGCCAGCAGGCGACAGGGACACAATCAGCTCCAGCATTTT. This translates into CASRRQGHNQLQHF.